One sample yielded the 17 T cell receptor beta chains listed below, sequenced in a study of human T cells and chemical hapten exposure. The time point here: patch test 1, 2 weeks after DPC sensitization. Treatment described: therapeutic diphenylcyclopropenone sensitization with weekly scalp DPC. Via MiXCR, TCRdb re-called the RACE reads, giving one row per CDR3 protein. Found here are approximately 400,000 distinct CDR3 sequences, roughly 4.8% of them singletons; the top ten hold 2% to 2.5%. This specimen was whole blood, taken in connection with sensitization to the hapten diphenylcyclopropenone (DPC). All receptors derive from a woman in her fifties or sixties with alopecia areata. Some clones in this sample may be carry-over from other donors' samples.

In this sample, this clonotype turned up many times. The chain has TRBV30 and TRBJ2-5, with D maybe TRBD1 (6 bases). Trimming removed 5 bases at V and 5 bases at J, with 18 bases between. The CDR3 has 14 amino acids. CDR1 GTSNPN and CDR2 SVGIG come from the germline V gene (reference sequence). DNA for the CDR3: TGTGCCTGGCAATCGCTAGGGGGTGTCGAGACCCAGTACTTC. This codes for CAWQSLGGVETQYF.

This clonotype was recorded at least ten times. The CDR3 DNA follows: TGTGCCAGCACTGACCTGACTAGCTCGGAAGAGCAGTACTTC. Its protein is CASTDLTSSEEQYF. The V and J genes are TRBV12-3 or TRBV12-4 and TRBJ2-7; 7 bases align to TRBD2. This CDR3 has 14 residues. The J segment lost 7 bases and the V segment lost 7 bases, leaving 13 bases of the junction unmatched.

The CDR3 reads CASRDRARGDTEAFF. For the CDR3, the DNA is TGCGCCAGCAGAGACAGGGCGCGTGGAGACACTGAAGCTTTCTTT. The chain is built from TRBV5-1 and TRBJ1-1; 7 bases are shared with TRBD1. Per germline, CDR1 SGHRS and CDR2 YFSETQ. V dropped 5 bases and J dropped 3; count of bases not matched to a gene: 10. This CDR3 comprises 15 residues.

J is TRBJ1-3 and V is TRBV3-1; 7 bases line up with TRBD1. Per germline, CDR1 LGHDT and CDR2 YNNKEL (reference sequence). The CDR3 is 16 residues long. V trimming: 3 bases; J trimming: 2 bases; junction bases outside the gene matches: 7. Written as DNA, the CDR3 is TGTGCCAGCAGCCAGCGAACAGGGGTAACTGGAAACACCATATATTTT. The encoded protein is CASSQRTGVTGNTIYF.

This clonotype was found many times. The chain combines TRBV7-9 with TRBJ1-2; the D gene is possibly TRBD1 (6 bases). The CDR3 covers 17 residues. CDR1 is SEHNR and CDR2 is FQNEAQ in the germline V gene (reference sequence). Trimming removed 4 bases from V and 2 bases from J, with 20 bases in between. Here the CDR3 DNA reads TGTGCCAGCAGCTCCGAACTTTACAGGGATCGAAACTATGGCTACACCTTC. This translates into CASSSELYRDRNYGYTF.

This clonotype was found many times. At one boundary the junction diverges from the germline segment, which might be a read error. J is TRBJ2-3 and V is TRBV5-1; D remains unclear. CDR1 is SGHRS, CDR2 YFSETQ, per germline. This CDR3 contains 12 residues. The CDR3: CASSSHTDTQYF. The CDR3 coding sequence is TGTGCCAGCAGTTCCCACACAGATACGCAGTATTTT.

This clonotype was observed at least ten times. The V and J genes are TRBV12-3 or TRBV12-4 and TRBJ2-3; D gene ambiguous. Trimming removed 3 bases at V and 6 bases at J, with 4 bases between. The CDR3 totals 11 residues. The CDR3 is CASSFGDTQYF. DNA of the CDR3: TGTGCCAGCAGTTTTGGGGATACGCAGTATTTT.

This clonotype was detected only a few times. This chain uses TRBV7-8 with TRBJ2-3, with 8 positions matching TRBD2. Germline assignment: CDR1 SGHVS and CDR2 FQNEAQ. This CDR3 is built from 16 residues. J lost 3 bases, V lost 3 bases, and 8 bases had no gene match. CDR3 protein: CASSLLDTGGTDTQYF. CDR3 DNA sequence: TGTGCCAGCAGCTTGCTGGATACGGGGGGGACAGATACGCAGTATTTT. Full variable domain (missing parts from reference TRBV7-8 and TRBJ2-3): GAGVSQSPRYKVAKRGQDVALRCDPISGHVSLFWYQQALGQGPEFLTYFQNEAQLDKSGLPSDRFFAERPEGSVSTLKIQRTQQEDSAVYLCASSLLDTGGTDTQYFGPGTRLTVL.

As to this clonotype: The junction does not match germline at one end; this may be a read error. The chain recombines TRBV29-1 with TRBJ2-1; weak D call: TRBD2 (6 bases). CDR1 is SQVTM and CDR2 is ANQGSEA in the germline V gene. The CDR3 loop spans 16 amino acids. Here the CDR3 reads CSVEGGNRLAYNGQFF. The CDR3 DNA follows: TGCAGCGTTGAAGGCGGGAATAGGCTAGCTTACAATGGGCAGTTCTTC.

V gene TRBV6-1 combines with J gene TRBJ2-5; D unresolved. The germline CDR1 and CDR2 sequences are MNHNS and SASEGT. The CDR3 contains 14 residues. Trimming took off 0 bases at V and 5 bases at J, with 10 bases between the two ends. CDR3 in amino acids: CASSEARASETQYF. The CDR3, as DNA: TGTGCCAGCAGTGAAGCTCGGGCCTCGGAGACCCAGTACTTC.

This clonotype showed up many times. V is TRBV29-1 and J is TRBJ2-5, with a possible D match to TRBD1 (5 bases). The CDR3 is 10 amino acids. Germline CDR1 SQVTM, CDR2 ANQGSEA. V was clipped by 6 bases and J by 5 bases, with 7 bases between them. The CDR3 DNA follows: TGCAGCGTGGGGCAGGAGACCCAGTACTTC. This encodes CSVGQETQYF.

This clonotype was counted ten times or more. The chain is built from TRBV29-1 and TRBJ1-2; the match to TRBD1 covers 7 bases. The CDR3 sequence is 14 residues long. Trimming took 6 bases from V and 3 from J; bases not matched to a gene: 10. Looked up from germline, CDR1 is SQVTM and CDR2 is ANQGSEA. The CDR3 reads CSVSGQEGDYGYTF. The CDR3 DNA sequence: TGCAGCGTCTCTGGACAGGAAGGGGACTATGGCTACACCTTC.

This clonotype showed up many times. The chain couples TRBV14 to TRBJ1-2; TRBD1 might be the D (5 bases). V lost 1 base to trimming and J lost 9 bases, with 15 bases between them. Germline V gene lookup returns CDR1 SGHDN and CDR2 FVKESK. This CDR3 region has 14 residues. The DNA of the CDR3 is TGTGCCAGCAGCCAAGGTGGGGGAGCGTCGAGCTACACCTTC. Encoded protein: CASSQGGGASSYTF.

This clonotype was seen repeatedly, ten times or more. The V call is TRBV27, the J call TRBJ1-2; 10 bases are a match to TRBD1. CDR3 length: 14 residues. The V gene end was trimmed by 6 bases and the J gene end by 4 bases; junction bases not matched to a gene: 5. In germline, CDR1 is MNHEY, CDR2 SMNVEV (reference sequence). CDR3 sequence (DNA): TGTGCCAGCAGCCCAGGACAGGGGGTCTATGGCTACACCTTC. The encoded protein is CASSPGQGVYGYTF.

This clonotype came up a few times. The CDR3 sequence: CATSRSPMANEQFF. The CDR3 DNA is TGTGCCACCAGCAGATCCCCGATGGCCAATGAGCAGTTCTTC. V is TRBV15 and J is TRBJ2-1; D call uncertain. The germline V gene encodes CDR1 LNHNV and CDR2 YYDKDF (reference sequence). V was clipped by 2 bases and J by 6 bases, with 11 bases between them. This CDR3 is 14 amino acids long.

This chain joins TRBV12-3 or TRBV12-4 and TRBJ2-1, with 12 bases that match TRBD2. The CDR3 loop spans 15 amino acids. V lost 6 bases to trimming and J lost 8 bases; unmatched junction nucleotides: 8. The DNA for the CDR3 is TGTGCCAGCAGCCCGCTGGCTAGCGGGGGGGATGAGCAGTTCTTC. Its translation is CASSPLASGGDEQFF.

This clonotype has just a few counts. The CDR3 region is CASREARVNEQYF. The CDR3 DNA is TGTGCCAGCAGGGAAGCCAGGGTGAACGAGCAGTACTTC. The J gene is TRBJ2-7, the V gene TRBV6-6; TRBD1 is a possible D gene (5 bases). The CDR3 has 13 amino acids. Trimming shortened V by 6 bases and J by 5 bases, and 14 bases separated the two germline ends. CDR1 MNHNY and CDR2 SVGAGI come from the germline V gene (reference sequence).